The 5 T cell receptor beta chains in this list originate from one sample, sequenced in a study of T cell changes during pregnancy in multiple sclerosis. Produced via immunoSEQ multiplex PCR; TCRdb's table is partial and in-frame only. The sample lists 14,000 or so clones, 93% seen once, with over 2.5% in the top ten. The sample in question was peripheral blood, obtained in the second trimester of pregnancy. These receptors were taken from a female donor in good health, enrolled as a control in a pregnancy study.

The gene calls are TRBV11-2 and TRBJ2-2; 8 bases agree with TRBD1. The V and J ends lost 4 bases and 6 bases, in that order; junction bases with no gene match: 10. CDR3 length: 16 amino acids. Germline CDR1 reads SGHAT; CDR2 reads FQNNGV. The CDR3 DNA sequence: TGTGCCAGCAGCTCGGACCCCAGGGGGCGGGCCGGGGAGCTGTTTTTT. This encodes CASSSDPRGRAGELFF.

The V and J genes are TRBV11-2 and TRBJ1-4, with D perhaps TRBD1 (6 bases). Germline values: CDR1 SGHAT, CDR2 FQNNGV. This CDR3 contains 15 residues. Trimming removed 5 bases from V and 8 bases from J, with 18 bases in between. DNA of the CDR3: TGTGCCAGCAGCACCATACAGGGTATTAGAGAAAAACTGTTTTTT. As protein: CASSTIQGIREKLFF.

This chain connects TRBV29-1 to TRBJ1-1; D is undetermined. The V end lost 6 bases, the J end lost 5 bases, and 10 bases lay between the germline ends. Germline values: CDR1 SQVTM, CDR2 ANQGSEA. This CDR3 spans 11 amino acids. CDR3 residues: CSVTGRTEAFF. CDR3 nucleotide sequence: TGCAGCGTAACGGGTAGGACTGAAGCTTTCTTT. The full variable domain, rest sourced from reference TRBV29-1 and TRBJ1-1, is SAVISQKPSRDICQRGTSLTIQCQVDSQVTMMFWYRQQPGQSLTLIATANQGSEATYESGFVIDKFPISRPNLTFSTLTVSNMSPEDSSIYLCSVTGRTEAFFGQGTRLTVV.

The CDR3 loop is CAISETRTGFSGNTIYF. In DNA, the CDR3 is TGTGCCATCAGTGAGACTCGGACAGGTTTTTCTGGAAACACCATATATTTT. The chain is built from TRBV10-3 and TRBJ1-3, with 7 bases aligning to TRBD1. This CDR3 has 17 amino acids. V gave up 2 bases and J gave up 1 base; unmatched junction bases: 8. The germline V gene encodes CDR1 ENHRY and CDR2 SYGVKD.

This clone has more than one count but fewer than ten. Other DNA sequences in the same sample also yield this CDR3. The chain couples TRBV6-4 to TRBJ2-3, with 12 bases that match TRBD2. Looked up from germline, CDR1 is MRHNA and CDR2 is SNTAGT. The CDR3 length is 14 residues. The V gene end was trimmed by 4 bases and the J gene end by 4 bases; junction bases not matched to a gene: 0. DNA for the CDR3: TGTGCCAGCAGTGCTAGCGGGGGGGCAGATACGCAGTATTTT. Residues: CASSASGGADTQYF.